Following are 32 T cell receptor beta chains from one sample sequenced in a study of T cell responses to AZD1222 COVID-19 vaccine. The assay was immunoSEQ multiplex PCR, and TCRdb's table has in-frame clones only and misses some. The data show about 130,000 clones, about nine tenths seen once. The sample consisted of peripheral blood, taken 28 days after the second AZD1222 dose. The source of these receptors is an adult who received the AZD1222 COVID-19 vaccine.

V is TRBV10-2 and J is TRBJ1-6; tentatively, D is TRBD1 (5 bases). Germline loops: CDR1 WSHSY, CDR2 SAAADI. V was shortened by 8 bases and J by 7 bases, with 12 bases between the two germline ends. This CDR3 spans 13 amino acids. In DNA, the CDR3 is TGCGCCAGCGGGCGGGGGGAAAATTCACCCCTCCACTTT. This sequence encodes CASGRGENSPLHF.

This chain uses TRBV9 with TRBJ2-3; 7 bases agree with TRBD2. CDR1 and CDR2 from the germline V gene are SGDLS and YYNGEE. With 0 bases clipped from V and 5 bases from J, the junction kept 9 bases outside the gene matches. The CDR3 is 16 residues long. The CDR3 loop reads CASSVAGGGREDTQYF. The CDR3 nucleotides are TGTGCCAGCAGCGTAGCGGGCGGAGGGAGGGAAGATACGCAGTATTTT.

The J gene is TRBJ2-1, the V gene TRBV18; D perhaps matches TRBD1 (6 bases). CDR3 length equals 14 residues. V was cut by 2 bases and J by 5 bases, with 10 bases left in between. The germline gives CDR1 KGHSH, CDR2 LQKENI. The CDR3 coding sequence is TGTGCCAGCTCACCAACCCGGGACAACAATGAGCAGTTCTTC. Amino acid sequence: CASSPTRDNNEQFF.

The CDR3 region has the DNA TGTGCCAGCAGCCAAGGATGGCGGGCGAGGGGCAATCAGCCCCAGCATTTT. This sequence encodes CASSQGWRARGNQPQHF. J is TRBJ1-5 and V is TRBV3-1 (or the pseudogene TRBV3-2), with unresolved D. CDR3 length: 17 residues. Germline CDR1 is LGHDT and CDR2 is YNNKEL (reference sequence). The ends were cut back, 1 base at V and 2 bases at J, with 15 bases in the middle.

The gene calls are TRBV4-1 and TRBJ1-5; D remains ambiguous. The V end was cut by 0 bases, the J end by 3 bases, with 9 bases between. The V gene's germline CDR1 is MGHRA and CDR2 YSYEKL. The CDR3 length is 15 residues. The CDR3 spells CASSQDIRDNQPQHF. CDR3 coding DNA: TGCGCCAGCAGCCAAGATATAAGGGACAATCAGCCCCAGCATTTT.

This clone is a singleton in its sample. DNA for the CDR3: TGTGCCAGCAGTCCGACTAGCGGGTCTGGCGAGCAGTACTTC. It encodes CASSPTSGSGEQYF. The chain recombines TRBV6-6 with TRBJ2-7; 10 positions agree with TRBD2. Germline trimming cut 5 bases from V and 6 bases from J; bases unmatched to any gene: 7. The CDR3 is 14 residues long. The germline CDR1 and CDR2 sequences are MNHNY and SVGAGI (reference sequence).

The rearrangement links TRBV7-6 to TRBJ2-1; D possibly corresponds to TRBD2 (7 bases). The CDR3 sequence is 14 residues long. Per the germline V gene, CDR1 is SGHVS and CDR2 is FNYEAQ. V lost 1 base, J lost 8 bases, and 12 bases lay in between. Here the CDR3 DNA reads TGTGCCAGCAGCTTAGAGGGGGGGATGGATGAGCAGTTCTTC. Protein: CASSLEGGMDEQFF. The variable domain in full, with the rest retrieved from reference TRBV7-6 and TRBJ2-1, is GAGVSQSPRYKVTKRGQDVALRCDPISGHVSLYWYRQALGQGPEFLTYFNYEAQQDKSGLPNDRFSAERPEGSISTLTIQRTEQRDSAMYRCASSLEGGMDEQFFGPGTRLTVL.

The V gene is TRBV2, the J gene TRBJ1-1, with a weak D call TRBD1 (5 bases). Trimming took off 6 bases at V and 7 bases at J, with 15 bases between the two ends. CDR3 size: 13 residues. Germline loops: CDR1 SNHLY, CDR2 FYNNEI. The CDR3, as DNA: TGTGCCAGCAGGGGACCAGGGAGGAGTGAAGCTTTCTTT. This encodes CASRGPGRSEAFF.

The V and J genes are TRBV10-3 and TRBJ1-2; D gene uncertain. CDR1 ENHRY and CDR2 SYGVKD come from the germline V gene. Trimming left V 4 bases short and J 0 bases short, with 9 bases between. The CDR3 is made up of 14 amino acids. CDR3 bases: TGTGCCATCAGTGGACGGGAAGCTAACTATGGCTACACCTTC. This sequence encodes CAISGREANYGYTF.

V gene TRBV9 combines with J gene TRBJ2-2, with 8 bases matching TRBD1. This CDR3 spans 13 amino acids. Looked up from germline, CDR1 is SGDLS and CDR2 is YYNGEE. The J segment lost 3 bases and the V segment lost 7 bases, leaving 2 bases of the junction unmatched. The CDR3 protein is CASGQGDTGELFF. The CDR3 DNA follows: TGTGCCAGCGGACAGGGTGACACCGGGGAGCTGTTTTTT.

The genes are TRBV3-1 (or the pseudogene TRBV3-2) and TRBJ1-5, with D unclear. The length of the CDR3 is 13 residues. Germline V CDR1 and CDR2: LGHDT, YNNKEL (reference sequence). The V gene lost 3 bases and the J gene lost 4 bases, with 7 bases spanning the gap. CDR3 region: CASSQSTNQPQHF. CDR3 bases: TGTGCCAGCAGCCAGAGTACTAATCAGCCCCAGCATTTT.

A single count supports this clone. The CDR3 coding sequence is TGTGCCAGCAGCCAAGATCGCAGGGCGAACACTGAAGCTTTCTTT. This sequence encodes CASSQDRRANTEAFF. The gene calls are TRBV4-2 and TRBJ1-1; the D gene is possibly TRBD1 (5 bases). Germline loops: CDR1 LGHNA, CDR2 YNFKEQ. V gave up 0 bases and J gave up 1 base, with 9 bases separating them. The CDR3 has 15 amino acids.

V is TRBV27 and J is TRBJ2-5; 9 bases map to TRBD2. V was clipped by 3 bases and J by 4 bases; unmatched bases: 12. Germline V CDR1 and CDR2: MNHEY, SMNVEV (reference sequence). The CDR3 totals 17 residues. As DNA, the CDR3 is TGTGCCAGCAGTTTGTACAGCGGGGGGACTCGCGGAGAGACCCAGTACTTC. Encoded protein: CASSLYSGGTRGETQYF.

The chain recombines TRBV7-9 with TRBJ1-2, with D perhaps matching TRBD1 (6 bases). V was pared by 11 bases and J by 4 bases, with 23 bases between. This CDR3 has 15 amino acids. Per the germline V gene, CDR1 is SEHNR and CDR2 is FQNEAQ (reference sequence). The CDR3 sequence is CACRQAAKAGYGYTF. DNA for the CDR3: TGTGCCTGTAGACAGGCCGCCAAAGCGGGCTATGGCTACACCTTC.

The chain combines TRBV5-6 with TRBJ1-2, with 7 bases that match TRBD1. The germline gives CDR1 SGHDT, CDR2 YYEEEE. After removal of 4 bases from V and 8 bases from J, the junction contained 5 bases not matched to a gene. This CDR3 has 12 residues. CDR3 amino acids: CASSVTGVGYTF. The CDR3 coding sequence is TGTGCCAGCAGCGTTACAGGGGTCGGCTACACCTTC.

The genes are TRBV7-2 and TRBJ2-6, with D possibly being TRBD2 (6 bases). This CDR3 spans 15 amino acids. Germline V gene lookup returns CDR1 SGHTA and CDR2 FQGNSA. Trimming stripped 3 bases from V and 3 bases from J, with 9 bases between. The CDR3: CASSFTGGGANVLTF. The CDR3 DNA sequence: TGTGCCAGCAGCTTTACCGGGGGTGGGGCCAACGTCCTGACTTTC. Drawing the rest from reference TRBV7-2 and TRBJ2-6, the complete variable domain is GAGVSQSPSNKVTEKGKDVELRCDPISGHTALYWYRQSLGQGLEFLIYFQGNSAPDKSGLPSDRFSAERTGGSVSTLTIQRTQQEDSAVYLCASSFTGGGANVLTFGAGSRLTVL.

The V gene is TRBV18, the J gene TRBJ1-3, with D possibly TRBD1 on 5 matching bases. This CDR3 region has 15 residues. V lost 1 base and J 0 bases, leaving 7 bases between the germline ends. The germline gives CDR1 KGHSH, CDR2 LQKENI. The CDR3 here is CASSPLGDSGNTIYF. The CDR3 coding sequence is TGTGCCAGCTCACCACTAGGGGACTCTGGAAACACCATATATTTT.

CDR3 loop: CASRPKRGRGQPQHF. The CDR3 DNA is TGTGCAAGTCGCCCCAAGAGGGGGAGAGGGCAGCCCCAGCATTTT. This chain joins TRBV12-2 and TRBJ1-5; TRBD1 was called by the table and not checked on the DNA. TRBV12-2 is given as a pseudogene. The CDR3 covers 15 residues.

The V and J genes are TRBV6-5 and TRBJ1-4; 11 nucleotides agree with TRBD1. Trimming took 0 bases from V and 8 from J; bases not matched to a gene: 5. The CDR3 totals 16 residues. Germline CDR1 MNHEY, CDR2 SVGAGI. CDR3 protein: CASSYSVGQGDEKLFF. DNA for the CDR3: TGTGCCAGCAGTTACTCGGTGGGACAGGGGGACGAAAAACTGTTTTTT.

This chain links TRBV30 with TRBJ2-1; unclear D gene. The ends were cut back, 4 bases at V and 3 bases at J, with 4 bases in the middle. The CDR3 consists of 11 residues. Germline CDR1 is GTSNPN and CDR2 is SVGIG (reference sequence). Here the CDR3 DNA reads TGTGCCTGGAATCGCTACAATGAGCAGTTCTTC. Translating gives CAWNRYNEQFF.

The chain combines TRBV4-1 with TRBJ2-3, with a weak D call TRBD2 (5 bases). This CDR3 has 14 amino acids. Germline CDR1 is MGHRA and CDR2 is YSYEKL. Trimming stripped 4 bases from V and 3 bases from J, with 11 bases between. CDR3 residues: CASSPRAETDTQYF. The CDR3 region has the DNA TGCGCCAGCAGCCCTCGAGCGGAGACAGATACGCAGTATTTT.

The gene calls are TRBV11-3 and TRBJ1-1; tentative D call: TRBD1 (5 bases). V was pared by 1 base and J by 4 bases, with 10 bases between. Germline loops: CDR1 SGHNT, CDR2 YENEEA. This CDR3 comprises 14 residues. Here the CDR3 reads CASSLGRGSTEAFF. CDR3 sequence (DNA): TGTGCCAGCAGCTTAGGGAGGGGTAGCACTGAAGCTTTCTTT.

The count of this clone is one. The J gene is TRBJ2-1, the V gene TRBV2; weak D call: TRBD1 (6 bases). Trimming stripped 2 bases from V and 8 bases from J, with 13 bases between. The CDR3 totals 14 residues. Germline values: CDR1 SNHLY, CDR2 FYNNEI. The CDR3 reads CASSEQGWGDEQFF. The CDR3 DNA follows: TGTGCCAGCAGTGAACAGGGGTGGGGCGATGAGCAGTTCTTC.

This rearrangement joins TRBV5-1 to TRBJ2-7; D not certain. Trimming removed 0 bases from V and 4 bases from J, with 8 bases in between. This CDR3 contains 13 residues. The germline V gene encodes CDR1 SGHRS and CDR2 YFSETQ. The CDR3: CASSLEWGYEQYF. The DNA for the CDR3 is TGCGCCAGCAGCTTGGAATGGGGTTACGAGCAGTACTTC.

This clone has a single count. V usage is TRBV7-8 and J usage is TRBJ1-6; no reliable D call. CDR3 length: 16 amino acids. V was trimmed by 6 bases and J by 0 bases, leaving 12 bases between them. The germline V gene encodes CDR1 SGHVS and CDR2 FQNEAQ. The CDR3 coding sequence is TGTGCCAGCAGTTGGACCGAGAGCTCCTATAATTCACCCCTCCACTTT. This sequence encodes CASSWTESSYNSPLHF.

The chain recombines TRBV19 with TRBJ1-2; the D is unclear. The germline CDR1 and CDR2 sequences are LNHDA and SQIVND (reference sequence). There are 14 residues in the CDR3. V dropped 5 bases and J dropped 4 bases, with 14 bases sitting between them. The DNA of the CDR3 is TGTGCCAGTAGTCCCGAAGGGTTTGGCTATGGCTACACCTTC. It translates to CASSPEGFGYGYTF.

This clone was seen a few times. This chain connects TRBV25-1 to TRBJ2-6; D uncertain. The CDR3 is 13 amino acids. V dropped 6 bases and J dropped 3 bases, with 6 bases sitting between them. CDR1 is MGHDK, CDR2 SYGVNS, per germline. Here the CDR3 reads CASRWGGANVLTF. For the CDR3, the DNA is TGTGCCAGCAGGTGGGGTGGGGCCAACGTCCTGACTTTC.

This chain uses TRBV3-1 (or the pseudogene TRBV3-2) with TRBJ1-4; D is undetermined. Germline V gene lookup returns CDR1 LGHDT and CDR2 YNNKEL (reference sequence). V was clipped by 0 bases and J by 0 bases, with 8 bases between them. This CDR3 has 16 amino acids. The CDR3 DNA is TGTGCCAGCAGCCAAGATTTCGCAGCAACTAATGAAAAACTGTTTTTT. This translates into CASSQDFAATNEKLFF.

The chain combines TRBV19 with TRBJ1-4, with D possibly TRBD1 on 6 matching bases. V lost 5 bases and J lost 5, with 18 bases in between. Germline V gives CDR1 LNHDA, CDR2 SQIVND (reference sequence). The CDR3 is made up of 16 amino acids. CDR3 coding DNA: TGTGCCAGTAGTCCCCCTCGCGGACAGAGAAATGAAAAACTGTTTTTT. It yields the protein CASSPPRGQRNEKLFF.

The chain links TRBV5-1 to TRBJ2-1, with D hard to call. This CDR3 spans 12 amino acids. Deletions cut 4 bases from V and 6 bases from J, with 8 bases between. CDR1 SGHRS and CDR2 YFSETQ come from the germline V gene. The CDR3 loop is CASSPTGNEQFF. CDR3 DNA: TGCGCCAGCAGCCCTACCGGCAATGAGCAGTTCTTC.

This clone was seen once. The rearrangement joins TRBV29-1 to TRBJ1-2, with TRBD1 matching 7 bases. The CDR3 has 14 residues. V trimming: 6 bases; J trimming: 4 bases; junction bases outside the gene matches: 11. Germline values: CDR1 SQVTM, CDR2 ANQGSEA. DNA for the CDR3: TGCAGCGTGGGAGGGGTGGACAGGAGCTATGGCTACACCTTC. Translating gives CSVGGVDRSYGYTF.

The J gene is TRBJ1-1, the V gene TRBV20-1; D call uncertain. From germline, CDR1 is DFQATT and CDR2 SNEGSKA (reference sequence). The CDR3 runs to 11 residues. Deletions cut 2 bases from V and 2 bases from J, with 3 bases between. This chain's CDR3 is CSARPNTEAFF. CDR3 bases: TGCAGTGCTAGACCAAACACTGAAGCTTTCTTT.